One TCR beta chain is described in this entry. How the authors handled the data: Nucleated cell counts were estimated from reference gene primer amplification. Method: immunoSEQ multiplex PCR; TCRdb's copy keeps in-frame clones and lacks some. V, J and clone size reflect that table, while D and trimming were determined from the DNA. The sample carries about 98,000 clones, about 85% recorded once. CDR3 size: 16 residues. Germline V gene sequence: CDR1 SGHRS, CDR2 YFSETQ. Trimming left V 4 bases short and J 10 bases short, with 21 bases between. This sample is part of a study of blood T cell repertoires in COVID-19. The overall study: Acute and convalescent COVID-19 samples came from the United States, Italy and Spain. The analysed material was cDNA or gDNA that came from T cells, B-cell-depleted T cells, or PBMCs.

This receptor was taken from a woman of 80 years or more with acute or convalescent COVID-19. The rearrangement links TRBV5-1 to TRBJ1-6; possibly TRBD1 for D (6 bases). What was sequenced was peripheral blood. CDR3 protein: CASSPVQQGFRSPLHF. In DNA form, the CDR3 reads TGCGCCAGCAGCCCAGTCCAACAGGGTTTTCGGTCACCCCTCCACTTT.